This T cell receptor beta chain is from a study of human T cells and chemical hapten exposure. Study context: Patch tests containing 0.01% DPC, applied to the upper back, were read at 6 days.

Time point specified: pre-sensitization, week 0. Sample treatment: therapeutic diphenylcyclopropenone sensitization with weekly scalp DPC. Extraction yielded total RNA from whole blood (unfractionated). As processed by the authors: The median was about 96,000 TCRs per sample, ranging roughly 20,000 to 690,600. TCRdb reprocessed the RACE reads with MiXCR, giving one entry per CDR3 protein. The V and J calls follow TCRdb's processing rather than the paper's. The sample comprises 50,000 to 65,000 distinct CDR3 sequences, approximately 7% of which are singletons, and over 1.5% rests with the top ten. Between the trimmed V and J ends, which lost 0 bases and 5 bases, there was a span of 19 bases. The CDR3 sequence is 17 residues long. CDR1 and CDR2 (germline): DFQATT, SNEGSKA (reference sequence).

This TCR came from a woman aged 30 to 39 with alopecia areata. Some clones in this sample may be carry-over from other donors' samples. The chain employs TRBV20-1 and TRBJ1-4, with D possibly matching TRBD1 (5 bases). Specimen: whole blood, collected in connection with sensitization to the hapten diphenylcyclopropenone (DPC). The CDR3 nucleotides are TGCAGTGCTAGAGATCAGATAATGGGACGGGGAAATGAAAAACTGTTTTTT. Translating gives CSARDQIMGRGNEKLFF.